What follows describes a single TCR beta chain. Its antigen is as yet unknown. This sample is part of a study of Ad26.COV2.S vaccination and SARS-CoV-2 variants. Study information: Ad26.COV2.S arm of COV1001 included the donor. Dosing was one shot or two shots 56 days apart. General study points: Non-spike TCR breadth showed similarity between vaccine and placebo recipients.

The germline V gene encodes CDR1 SGHDN and CDR2 FVKESK. V was trimmed by 0 bases and J by 5 bases, leaving 8 bases between them. The CDR3 spans 14 residues. Treatment denoted: approximately 18 received Ad26.COV2.S at low or high dose, single or two shots; several received placebo; per-sample allocation not given. The investigators took samples on day 63 after the first vaccine or placebo injection. Vaccination used an Ad26 vector expressing Wuhan-strain SARS-CoV-2 spike. Some clones are missing from TCRdb's copy, which holds only in-frame ones; the method was immunoSEQ multiplex PCR. The sample records approximately 400,000 clones, approximately 81% being singletons.

The starting material was peripheral blood, obtained in a trial of Ad26.COV2.S vaccine versus placebo. This receptor was identified in a person between 18 and 65 years old who received the Ad26.COV2.S COVID-19 vaccine or a placebo. V and J are TRBV14 and TRBJ2-1; D ambiguous. CDR3 nucleotide sequence: TGTGCCAGCAGCCAAGACCGTACAAACAATGAGCAGTTCTTC. It yields the protein CASSQDRTNNEQFF. Full variable domain (rest looked up from reference TRBV14 and TRBJ2-1): EAGVTQFPSHSVIEKGQTVTLRCDPISGHDNLYWYRRVMGKEIKFLLHFVKESKQDESGMPNNRFLAERTGGTYSTLKVQPAELEDSGVYFCASSQDRTNNEQFFGPGTRLTVL.